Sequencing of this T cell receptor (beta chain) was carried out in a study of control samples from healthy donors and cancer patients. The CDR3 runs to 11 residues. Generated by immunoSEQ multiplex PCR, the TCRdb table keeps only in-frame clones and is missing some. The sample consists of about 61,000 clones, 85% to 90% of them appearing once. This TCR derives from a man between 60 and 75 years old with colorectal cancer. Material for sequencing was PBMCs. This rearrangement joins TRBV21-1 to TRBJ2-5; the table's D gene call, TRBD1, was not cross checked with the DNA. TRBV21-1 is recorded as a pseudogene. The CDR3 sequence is CASSTPQGDYF. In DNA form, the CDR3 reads TGTGCCAGCAGCACCCCACAAGGGGATTACTTC.